The source of this T cell receptor (beta chain) is a study of T-cell reconstitution after alpha-beta-depleted transplantation in children. The germline CDR1 and CDR2 sequences are SQVTM and ANQGSEA. Trimming pared 3 bases from V and 0 bases from J, leaving 11 bases between. The CDR3 length is 14 residues. Unique molecular identifiers tagged the TCRbeta library. TCRdb reanalysed the PCR reads using MiXCR and keeps one entry per CDR3 protein. The sample holds around 200,000 distinct CDR3 sequences; approximately 6.6% are singletons and the top ten take around 3.1%. This clonotype appeared many times. The sample was PBMCs from the stem cell graft donor, taken from the stem cell graft. This sequence originates from a human donor who donated a stem cell graft to a child with Wiskott-Aldrich syndrome. The V and J genes are TRBV29-1 and TRBJ1-2; no clear D gene. CDR3: CSVENSDPNYGYTF. The DNA for the CDR3 is TGCAGCGTTGAGAACAGCGACCCTAACTATGGCTACACCTTC.